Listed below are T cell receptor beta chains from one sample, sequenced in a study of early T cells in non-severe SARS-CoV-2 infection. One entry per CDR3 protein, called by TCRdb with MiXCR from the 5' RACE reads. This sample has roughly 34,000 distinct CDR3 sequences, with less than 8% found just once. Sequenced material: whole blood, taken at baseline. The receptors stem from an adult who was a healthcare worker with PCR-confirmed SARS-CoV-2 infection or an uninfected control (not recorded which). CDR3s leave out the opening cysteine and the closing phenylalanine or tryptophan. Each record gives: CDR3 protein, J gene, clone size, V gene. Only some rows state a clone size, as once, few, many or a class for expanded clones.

CDR3aa: ASSYDVPGNSPLH; j_gene: TRBJ1-6; abundance: .; v_gene: TRBV6-6
CDR3aa: ASSYRIQDRSSYEQY; j_gene: TRBJ2-7; abundance: .; v_gene: TRBV6-2/TRBV6-3
CDR3aa: ASSPTGLDEQY; j_gene: TRBJ2-7; abundance: many; v_gene: TRBV11-2
CDR3aa: ASSISFAGWHQPQH; j_gene: TRBJ1-5; abundance: many; v_gene: TRBV19
CDR3aa: ASSFKDSEAF; j_gene: TRBJ1-1; abundance: few; v_gene: TRBV10-1
CDR3aa: ASSEVVYEQY; j_gene: TRBJ2-7; abundance: few; v_gene: TRBV6-1
CDR3aa: ASRAYHGKGEQF; j_gene: TRBJ2-1; abundance: few; v_gene: TRBV12-3/TRBV12-4
CDR3aa: AWSFVGGYT; j_gene: TRBJ1-2; abundance: few; v_gene: TRBV30
CDR3aa: ASSQPRDTIFRSTEAF; j_gene: TRBJ1-1; abundance: .; v_gene: TRBV4-1
CDR3aa: AWSLGTADTQY; j_gene: TRBJ2-3; abundance: .; v_gene: TRBV30
CDR3aa: ASSLGTLGADTQY; j_gene: TRBJ2-3; abundance: many; v_gene: TRBV28
CDR3aa: ASSSTDSPLH; j_gene: TRBJ1-6; abundance: .; v_gene: TRBV5-1
CDR3aa: ASSDSGNTEAF; j_gene: TRBJ1-1; abundance: .; v_gene: TRBV19
CDR3aa: SVGQTPGGYT; j_gene: TRBJ1-2; abundance: few; v_gene: TRBV29-1
CDR3aa: ASSSWRGRAADTQY; j_gene: TRBJ2-3; abundance: many; v_gene: TRBV7-8
CDR3aa: SAASGGGQPQH; j_gene: TRBJ1-5; abundance: medium-sized; v_gene: TRBV20-1
CDR3aa: ASSAAGQGNYGYT; j_gene: TRBJ1-2; abundance: many; v_gene: TRBV18
CDR3aa: ASSVGQARTDEQY; j_gene: TRBJ2-7; abundance: few; v_gene: TRBV5-4
CDR3aa: ASSVGRITEAF; j_gene: TRBJ1-1; abundance: few; v_gene: TRBV6-1
CDR3aa: ASSLSGRTPEQY; j_gene: TRBJ2-7; abundance: few; v_gene: TRBV12-3/TRBV12-4
CDR3aa: ASGFRTGAYEQY; j_gene: TRBJ2-7; abundance: few; v_gene: TRBV28
CDR3aa: ASSFSPGQRAGELF; j_gene: TRBJ2-2; abundance: many; v_gene: TRBV5-1
CDR3aa: ASSPSSDRGLSYEQY; j_gene: TRBJ2-7; abundance: few; v_gene: TRBV28
CDR3aa: ASSHRDNTEAF; j_gene: TRBJ1-1; abundance: many; v_gene: TRBV3-1
CDR3aa: ASSFEPTGANTGELF; j_gene: TRBJ2-2; abundance: .; v_gene: TRBV5-4
CDR3aa: ASSLDSYTEAF; j_gene: TRBJ1-1; abundance: few; v_gene: TRBV12-3/TRBV12-4
CDR3aa: ASSFHGGRGDNEQF; j_gene: TRBJ2-1; abundance: many; v_gene: TRBV28